This T cell receptor (beta chain) was documented in a study of cytomegalovirus exposure and HLA in healthy donors. The germline CDR1 and CDR2 sequences are SGHVS and FNYEAQ. The V segment lost 3 bases and the J segment 3 bases; nucleotides outside the gene matches: 1. The CDR3 runs to 14 residues. Repertoires were generated with immunoSEQ multiplex PCR, while TCRdb's copy carries only in-frame clones and drops some. This table has roughly 62,000 clones, about 95% appearing once. Sequencing was done on a sample of PBMCs. The V gene is TRBV7-6, the J gene TRBJ2-1; 8 positions match TRBD2. The sequence was obtained from a man aged 18-30 years in good health and CMV-seronegative. The CDR3 DNA sequence: TGTGCCAGCAGCTTGGGGACTAGCTACAATGAGCAGTTCTTC. As protein: CASSLGTSYNEQFF.